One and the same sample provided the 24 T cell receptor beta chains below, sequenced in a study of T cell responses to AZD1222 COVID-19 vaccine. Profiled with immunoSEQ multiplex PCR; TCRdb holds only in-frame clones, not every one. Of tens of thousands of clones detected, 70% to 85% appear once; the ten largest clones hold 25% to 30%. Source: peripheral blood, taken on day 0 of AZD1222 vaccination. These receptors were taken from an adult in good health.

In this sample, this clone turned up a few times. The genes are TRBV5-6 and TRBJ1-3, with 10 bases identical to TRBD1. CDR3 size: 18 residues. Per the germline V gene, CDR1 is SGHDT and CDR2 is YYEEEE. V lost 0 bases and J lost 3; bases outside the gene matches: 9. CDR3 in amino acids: CASSLAMGQGTGGNTIYF. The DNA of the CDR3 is TGTGCCAGCAGCTTGGCTATGGGACAGGGGACTGGTGGAAACACCATATATTTT.

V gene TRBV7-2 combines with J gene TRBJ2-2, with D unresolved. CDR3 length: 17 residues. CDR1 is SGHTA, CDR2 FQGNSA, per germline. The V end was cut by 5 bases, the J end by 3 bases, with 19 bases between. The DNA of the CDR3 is TGTGCCAGCAGCATCCGAGGTGGCCGGGCTTACACCGGGGAGCTGTTTTTT. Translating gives CASSIRGGRAYTGELFF.

CDR3 loop: CASRQNNYGYTF. The CDR3 coding sequence is TGTGCCAGTAGACAGAATAACTATGGCTACACCTTC. The chain combines TRBV2 with TRBJ1-2, with TRBD1 as a possible D gene (5 bases). Trimming shortened V by 9 bases and J by 1 base, and 9 bases separated the two germline ends. The CDR3 is made up of 12 amino acids. Germline V gene sequence: CDR1 SNHLY, CDR2 FYNNEI.

The CDR3, as DNA: TGTGCCAGCTCTCCGCCCCTCCAGGGGCGCTCCTACGAGCAGTACTTC. Its translation: CASSPPLQGRSYEQYF. The V gene is TRBV18, the J gene TRBJ2-7; the D gene is possibly TRBD1 (6 bases). The germline CDR1 and CDR2 sequences are KGHSH and LQKENI. This CDR3 contains 16 residues. V shed 6 bases and J shed 0 bases, with 18 bases lying between them.

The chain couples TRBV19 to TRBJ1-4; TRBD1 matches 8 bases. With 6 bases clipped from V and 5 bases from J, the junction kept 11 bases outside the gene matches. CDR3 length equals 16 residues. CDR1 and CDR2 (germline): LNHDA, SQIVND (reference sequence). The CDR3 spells CASSTTLGQANEKLFF. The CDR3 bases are TGTGCCAGTAGCACAACCTTGGGACAGGCCAATGAAAAACTGTTTTTT. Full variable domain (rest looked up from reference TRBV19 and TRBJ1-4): DGGITQSPKYLFRKEGQNVTLSCEQNLNHDAMYWYRQDPGQGLRLIYYSQIVNDFQKGDIAEGYSVSREKKESFPLTVTSAQKNPTAFYLCASSTTLGQANEKLFFGSGTQLSVL.

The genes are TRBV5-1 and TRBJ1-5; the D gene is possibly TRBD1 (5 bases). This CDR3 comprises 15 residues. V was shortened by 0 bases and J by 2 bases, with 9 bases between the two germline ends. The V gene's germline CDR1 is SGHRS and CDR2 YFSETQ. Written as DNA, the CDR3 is TGCGCCAGCAGCTTGGAAGGGGTGGGCAATCAGCCCCAGCATTTT. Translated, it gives CASSLEGVGNQPQHF.

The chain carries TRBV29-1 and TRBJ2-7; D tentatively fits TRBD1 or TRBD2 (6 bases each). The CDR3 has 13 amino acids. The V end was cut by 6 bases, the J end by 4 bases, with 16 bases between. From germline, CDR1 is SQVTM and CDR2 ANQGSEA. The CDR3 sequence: CSVKRRGRYEQYF. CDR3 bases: TGCAGCGTCAAACGGAGGGGGAGATACGAGCAGTACTTC.

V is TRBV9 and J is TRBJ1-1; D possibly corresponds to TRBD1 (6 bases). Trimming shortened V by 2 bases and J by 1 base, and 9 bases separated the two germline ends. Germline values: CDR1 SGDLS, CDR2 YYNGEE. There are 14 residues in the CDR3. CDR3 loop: CASSVGQRNTEAFF. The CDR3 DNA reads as TGTGCCAGCAGCGTGGGACAACGGAACACTGAAGCTTTCTTT.

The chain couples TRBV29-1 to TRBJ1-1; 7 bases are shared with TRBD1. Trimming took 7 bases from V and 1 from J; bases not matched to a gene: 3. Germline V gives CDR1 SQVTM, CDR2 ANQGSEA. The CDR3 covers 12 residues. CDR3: CSATGTNTEAFF. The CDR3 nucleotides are TGCAGCGCGACAGGGACGAACACTGAAGCTTTCTTT.

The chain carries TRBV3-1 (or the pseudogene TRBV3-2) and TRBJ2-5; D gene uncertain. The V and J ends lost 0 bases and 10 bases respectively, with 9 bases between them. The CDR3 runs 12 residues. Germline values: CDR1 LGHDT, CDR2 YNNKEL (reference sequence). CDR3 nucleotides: TGTGCCAGCAGCCAAGATCGTGGGATCCAGTACTTC. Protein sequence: CASSQDRGIQYF.

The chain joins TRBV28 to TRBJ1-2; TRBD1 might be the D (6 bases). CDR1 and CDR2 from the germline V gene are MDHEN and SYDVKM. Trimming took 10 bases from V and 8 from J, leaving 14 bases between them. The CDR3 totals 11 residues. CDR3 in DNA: TGTGCCATACAGGGTGAAACGGGCTACACCTTC. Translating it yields CAIQGETGYTF.

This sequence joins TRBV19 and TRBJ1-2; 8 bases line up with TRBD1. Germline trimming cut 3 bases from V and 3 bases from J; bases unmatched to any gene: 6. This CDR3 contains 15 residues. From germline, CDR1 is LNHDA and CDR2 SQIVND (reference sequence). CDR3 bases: TGTGCCAGTAGTATCTCGACAGGGGAAGACTATGGCTACACCTTC. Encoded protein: CASSISTGEDYGYTF.

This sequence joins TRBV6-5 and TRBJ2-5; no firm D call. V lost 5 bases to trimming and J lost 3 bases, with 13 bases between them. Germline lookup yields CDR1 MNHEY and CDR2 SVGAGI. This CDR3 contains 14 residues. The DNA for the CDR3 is TGTGCCAGCAGTCTCCGGACCTCCAAAGAGACCCAGTACTTC. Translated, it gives CASSLRTSKETQYF.

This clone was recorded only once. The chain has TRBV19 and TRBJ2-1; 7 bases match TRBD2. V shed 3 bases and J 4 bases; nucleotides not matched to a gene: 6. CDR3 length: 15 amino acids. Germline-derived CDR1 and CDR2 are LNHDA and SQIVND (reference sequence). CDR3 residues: CASSIFAGEYNEQFF. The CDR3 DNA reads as TGTGCCAGTAGTATTTTTGCGGGAGAATACAATGAGCAGTTCTTC.

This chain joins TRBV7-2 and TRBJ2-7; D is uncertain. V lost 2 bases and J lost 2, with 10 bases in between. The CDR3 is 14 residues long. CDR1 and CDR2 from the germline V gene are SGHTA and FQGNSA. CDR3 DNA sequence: TGTGCCAGCAGCTTATCCCCCTCACCCTACGAGCAGTACTTC. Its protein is CASSLSPSPYEQYF.

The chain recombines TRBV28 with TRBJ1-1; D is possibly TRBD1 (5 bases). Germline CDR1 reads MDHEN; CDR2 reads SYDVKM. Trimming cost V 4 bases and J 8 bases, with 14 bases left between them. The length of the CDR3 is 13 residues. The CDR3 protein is CASSYTGTGEAFF. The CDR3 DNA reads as TGTGCCAGCAGTTACACCGGGACTGGGGAAGCTTTCTTT.

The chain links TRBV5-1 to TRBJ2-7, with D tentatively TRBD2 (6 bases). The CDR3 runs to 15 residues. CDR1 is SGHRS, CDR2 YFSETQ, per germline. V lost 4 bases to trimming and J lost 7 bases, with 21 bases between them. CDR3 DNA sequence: TGCGCCAGCAGCCCGGAGGAGGGACGCTCAACGGAGCAGTACTTC. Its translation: CASSPEEGRSTEQYF.

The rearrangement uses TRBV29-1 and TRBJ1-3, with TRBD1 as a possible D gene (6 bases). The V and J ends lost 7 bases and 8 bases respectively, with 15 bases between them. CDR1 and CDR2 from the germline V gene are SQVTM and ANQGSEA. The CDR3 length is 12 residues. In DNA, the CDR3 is TGCAGCGGGATGGCAGGGGCGGACACCATATATTTT. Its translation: CSGMAGADTIYF.

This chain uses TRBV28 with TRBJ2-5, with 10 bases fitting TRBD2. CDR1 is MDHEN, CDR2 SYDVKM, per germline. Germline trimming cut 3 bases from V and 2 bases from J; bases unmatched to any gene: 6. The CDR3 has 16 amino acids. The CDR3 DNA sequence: TGTGCCAGCAGTTTGTCTAGCGGGAGAGGTCAAGAGACCCAGTACTTC. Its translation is CASSLSSGRGQETQYF.

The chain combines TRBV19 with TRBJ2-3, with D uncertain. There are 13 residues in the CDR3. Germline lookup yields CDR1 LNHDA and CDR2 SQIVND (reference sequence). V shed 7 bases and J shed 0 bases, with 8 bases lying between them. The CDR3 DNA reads TGTGCCAGTAAGCGATCCAGCACAGATACGCAGTATTTT. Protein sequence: CASKRSSTDTQYF.

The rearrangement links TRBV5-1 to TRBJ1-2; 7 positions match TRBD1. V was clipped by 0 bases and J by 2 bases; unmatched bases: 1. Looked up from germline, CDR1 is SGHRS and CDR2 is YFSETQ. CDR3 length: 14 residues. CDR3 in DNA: TGCGCCAGCAGCTTGGACAGGGGCAACTATGGCTACACCTTC. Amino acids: CASSLDRGNYGYTF.

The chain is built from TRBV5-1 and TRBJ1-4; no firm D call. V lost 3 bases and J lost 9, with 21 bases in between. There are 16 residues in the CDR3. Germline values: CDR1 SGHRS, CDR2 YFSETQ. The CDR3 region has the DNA TGCGCCAGCAGCTGGCAAGCGGACGGCGCAATGAAAAAACTGTTTTTT. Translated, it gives CASSWQADGAMKKLFF.

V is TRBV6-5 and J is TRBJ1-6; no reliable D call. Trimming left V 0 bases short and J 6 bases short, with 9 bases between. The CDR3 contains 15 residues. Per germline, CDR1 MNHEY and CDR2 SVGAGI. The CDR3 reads CASSYSQRSNSPLHF. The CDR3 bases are TGTGCCAGCAGTTACTCGCAGCGGTCTAATTCACCCCTCCACTTT.

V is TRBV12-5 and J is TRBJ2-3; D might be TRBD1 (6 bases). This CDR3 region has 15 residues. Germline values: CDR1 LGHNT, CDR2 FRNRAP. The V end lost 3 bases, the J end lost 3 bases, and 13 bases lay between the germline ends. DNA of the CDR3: TGTGCTAGTGGTTTAGAGACAGGCCGGACAGATACGCAGTATTTT. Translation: CASGLETGRTDTQYF.